The clone carrying this T cell receptor beta chain occurred once. These data belong to a study of control samples from healthy donors and cancer patients. Only in-frame clones appear in the TCRdb table, and some are missing; sequencing was by immunoSEQ multiplex PCR. The table includes 45,000 or so clones, about 89% detected once. The CDR3 totals 16 residues. Trimming cost V 0 bases and J 4 bases, with 13 bases left between them. Germline CDR1 SGHDN, CDR2 FVKESK. This sequence originates from a woman aged 55-69 years with lung cancer. The rearrangement links TRBV14 to TRBJ2-1; D perhaps matches TRBD2 (6 bases). Sequencing was done on a sample of PBMCs. Here the CDR3 reads CASSQDWLALYNEQFF. DNA for the CDR3: TGTGCCAGCAGCCAAGATTGGCTAGCGCTTTACAATGAGCAGTTCTTC.